This T cell receptor beta chain stems from a study of cytomegalovirus exposure and HLA in healthy donors. As for the donors, each was a healthy bone marrow donor. On this clone itself: Its target is unknown.

Trimming took off 7 bases at V and 2 bases at J, with 12 bases between the two ends. The CDR3 has 14 residues. Germline V gene sequence: CDR1 MDHEN, CDR2 SYDVKM. The PCR made use of 60 Vbeta and 13 Jbeta primers. Produced via immunoSEQ multiplex PCR; TCRdb's table is partial and in-frame only. Among approximately 110,000 clones listed, around 80% were seen once. Study-wide findings and caveats: Available immune exposure information was restricted to CMV serostatus only.

This sequence was found in a man aged 45-60 years in good health and CMV-seronegative. The chain links TRBV28 to TRBJ2-1; D remains ambiguous. The sample consisted of PBMCs. CDR3 nucleotides: TGTGCCAGCAATGGAGTCTTTCCCTACAATGAGCAGTTCTTC. Protein sequence: CASNGVFPYNEQFF.